The clone carrying this T cell receptor beta chain was observed a few times. The record originates from a study of T-cell reconstitution after alpha-beta-depleted transplantation in children. Preparation of the TCRbeta library was carried out with unique molecular identifiers. TCRdb processed the PCR reads anew with MiXCR; each CDR3 protein has one entry. The table lists about 500,000 distinct CDR3 sequences, 32% of them singletons, with 2% to 2.5% in the top ten. This TCR came from a human donor who donated a stem cell graft to a child with aplastic anemia. The input for sequencing was PBMCs from the stem cell graft donor, taken from the stem cell graft.

The CDR3 region has the DNA TGTGCCAGCAGCTTAGCGTTAGTAGGTGAAAAACTGTTTTTT. This translates into CASSLALVGEKLFF. This rearrangement joins TRBV7-2 to TRBJ1-4; D not resolved. This CDR3 spans 14 amino acids. Between the trimmed V and J ends, which lost 0 bases and 7 bases, there was a span of 9 bases. The germline V gene encodes CDR1 SGHTA and CDR2 FQGNSA.